This entry describes one T cell receptor beta chain. At one of its ends the junction is not consistent with the germline gene, which may arise from a read error. The CDR3 sequence is 15 residues long. Per the germline V gene, CDR1 is PRHDT and CDR2 is FYEKMQ (reference sequence). The data were taken from a study of blood T cells in healthy people across ages. PCR was performed a second time for about 6 to 11 cycles using a sample-barcoded 5' primer and a J-beta primer mix. TCRdb re-derived calls from the 5' RACE reads in MiXCR, one entry per CDR3 protein. This repertoire shows some 890,000 distinct CDR3 sequences, around 29% found once; its top ten account for roughly 10%. The data were also submitted as part of a second study, on T cells of mothers and their children.

The clonotype comes from a woman between 35 and 50 years old in good health. Sequencing used blood. The chain recombines TRBV13 with TRBJ2-5, with TRBD1 matching 9 bases. This chain's CDR3 is CASSPRTGVVETRYF. In nucleotides, the CDR3 is TGTGCCAGCAGCCCGAGGACAGGGGTAGTGGAGACCCGGTACTTC.